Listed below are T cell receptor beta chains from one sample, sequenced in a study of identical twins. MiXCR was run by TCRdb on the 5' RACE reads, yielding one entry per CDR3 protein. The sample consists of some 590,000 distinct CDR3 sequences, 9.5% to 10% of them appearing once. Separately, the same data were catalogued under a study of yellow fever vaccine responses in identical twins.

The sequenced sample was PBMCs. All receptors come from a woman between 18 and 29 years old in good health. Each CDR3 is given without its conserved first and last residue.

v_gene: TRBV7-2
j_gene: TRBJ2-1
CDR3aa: ASSPRREGQVQF

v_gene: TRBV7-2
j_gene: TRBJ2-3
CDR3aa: ASRRPGLANTDTQY

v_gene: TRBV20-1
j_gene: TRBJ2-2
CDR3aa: SAIKPSANTGELF

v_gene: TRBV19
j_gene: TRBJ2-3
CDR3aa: ASSPGTLHTDTQY

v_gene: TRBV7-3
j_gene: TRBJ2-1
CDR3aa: ASSLSGGGRYNEQF

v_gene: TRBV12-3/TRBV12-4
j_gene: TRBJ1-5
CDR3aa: ASSFSDQPQH

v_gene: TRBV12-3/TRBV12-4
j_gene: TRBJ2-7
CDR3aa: ASSRKFRGRTSYEQY

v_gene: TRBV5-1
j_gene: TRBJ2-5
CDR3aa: ASSGGSLETQY

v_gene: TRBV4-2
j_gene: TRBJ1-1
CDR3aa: ASNKGGGQNTEAF

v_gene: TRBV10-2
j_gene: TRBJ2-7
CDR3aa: ASSEEREGPEQY

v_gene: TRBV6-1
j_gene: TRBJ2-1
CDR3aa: ASKDRGSNNEQF

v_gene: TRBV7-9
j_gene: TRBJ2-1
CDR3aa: ASSTRTEYNEQF

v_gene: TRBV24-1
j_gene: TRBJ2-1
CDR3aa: ATSDSGLAGSYNEQF

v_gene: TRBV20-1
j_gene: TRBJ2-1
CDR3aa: SAHQGLAGSYEQF

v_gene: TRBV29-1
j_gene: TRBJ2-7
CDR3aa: SVETSGKSSYEQY

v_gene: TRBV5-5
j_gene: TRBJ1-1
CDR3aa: ASSFGTGAF

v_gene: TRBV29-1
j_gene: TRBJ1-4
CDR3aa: SVEAVSGEEKLF

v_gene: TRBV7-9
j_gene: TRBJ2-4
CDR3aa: ASSPRDSGAKNIQY

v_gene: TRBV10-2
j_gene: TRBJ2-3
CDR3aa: ASSRPDTQY

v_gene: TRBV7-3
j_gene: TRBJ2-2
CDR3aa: ASSLMGTQNTGELF

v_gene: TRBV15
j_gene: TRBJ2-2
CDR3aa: ATSRGQLDGELF

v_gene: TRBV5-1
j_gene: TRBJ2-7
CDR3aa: ASSDGTGGHEQY

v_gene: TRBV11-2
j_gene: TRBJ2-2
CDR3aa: ASSLARNTGELF

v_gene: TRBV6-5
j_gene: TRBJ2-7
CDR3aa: ASRGDTWMY

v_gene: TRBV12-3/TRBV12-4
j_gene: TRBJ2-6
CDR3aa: ASSLAGRVVSGANVLT

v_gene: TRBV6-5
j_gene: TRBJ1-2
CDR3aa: ASSYGTGADGYT

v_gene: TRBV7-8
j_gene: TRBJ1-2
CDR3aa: ASSPRPGQGASNYGYT